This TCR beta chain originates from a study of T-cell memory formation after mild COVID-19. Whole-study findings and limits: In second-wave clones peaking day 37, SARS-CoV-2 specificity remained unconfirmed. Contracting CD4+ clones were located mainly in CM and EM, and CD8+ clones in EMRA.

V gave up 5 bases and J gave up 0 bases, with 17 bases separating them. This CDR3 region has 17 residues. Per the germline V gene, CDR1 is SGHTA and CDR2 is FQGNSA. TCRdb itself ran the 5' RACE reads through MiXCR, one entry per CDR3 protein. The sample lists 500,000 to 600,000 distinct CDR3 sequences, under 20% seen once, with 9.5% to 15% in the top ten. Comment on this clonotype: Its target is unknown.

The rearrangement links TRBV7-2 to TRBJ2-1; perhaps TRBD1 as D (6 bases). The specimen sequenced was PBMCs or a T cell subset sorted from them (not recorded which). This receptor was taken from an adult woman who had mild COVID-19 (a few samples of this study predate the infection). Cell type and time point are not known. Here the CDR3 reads CASSLELRGSSYNEQFF. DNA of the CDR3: TGTGCCAGCAGCCTAGAATTGAGGGGGAGCTCCTACAATGAGCAGTTCTTC.